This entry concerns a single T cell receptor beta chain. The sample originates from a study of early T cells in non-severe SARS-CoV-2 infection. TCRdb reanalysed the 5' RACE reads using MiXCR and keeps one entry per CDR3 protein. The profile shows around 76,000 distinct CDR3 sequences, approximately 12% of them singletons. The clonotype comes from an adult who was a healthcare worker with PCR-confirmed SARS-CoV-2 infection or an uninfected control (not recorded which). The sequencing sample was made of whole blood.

In nucleotides, the CDR3 is TGTGCCAGCAGTCCCTGGGGGGCCGGGCAGTTCTTC. This gives the protein CASSPWGAGQFF. The rearrangement links TRBV6-1 to TRBJ2-1, with D perhaps matching TRBD1 or TRBD2 (6 bases each). This CDR3 contains 12 residues. Deletions cut 5 bases from V and 12 bases from J, with 14 bases between. Germline V gene sequence: CDR1 MNHNS, CDR2 SASEGT.